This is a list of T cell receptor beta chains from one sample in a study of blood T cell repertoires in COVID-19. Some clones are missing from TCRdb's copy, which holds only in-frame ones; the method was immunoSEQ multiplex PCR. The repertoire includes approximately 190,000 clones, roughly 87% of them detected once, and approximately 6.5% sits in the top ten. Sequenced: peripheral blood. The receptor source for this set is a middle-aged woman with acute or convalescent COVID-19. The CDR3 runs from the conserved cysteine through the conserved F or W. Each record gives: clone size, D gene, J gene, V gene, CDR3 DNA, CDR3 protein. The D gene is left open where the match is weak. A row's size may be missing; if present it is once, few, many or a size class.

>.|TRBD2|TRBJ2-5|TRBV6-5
TGTGCCAGCAGTTCACATACTAGCGGACAAGAGACCCAGTACTTC
CASSSHTSGQETQYF
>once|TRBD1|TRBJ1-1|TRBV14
TGTGCCAGCAGCCGTGCCGGGACAGGGGTGTCGAACACTGAAGCTTTCTTT
CASSRAGTGVSNTEAFF
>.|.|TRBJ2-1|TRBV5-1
TGCGCCAGCAGCTTCTCGAGCGAAGGAGAGCAGTTCTTC
CASSFSSEGEQFF
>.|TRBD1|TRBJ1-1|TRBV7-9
TGTGCCAGCACCCGGACAGGGGAAACTGAAGCTTTCTTT
CASTRTGETEAFF
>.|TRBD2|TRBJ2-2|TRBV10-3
TGTGCCATCAGGCCCCGGGGGGGAGACCGACCTACAAACGCGAACACCGGGGAGCTGTTTTTT
CAIRPRGGDRPTNANTGELFF
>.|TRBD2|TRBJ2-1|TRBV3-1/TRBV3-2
TGTGCCAGCAGTTCTTTCGGGGGGGAGAATGAGCAGTTCTTC
CASSSFGGENEQFF
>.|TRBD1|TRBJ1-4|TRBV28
TGTGCCAGCAGTGAACAGGGGTCCGGTGAAAAACTGTTTTTT
CASSEQGSGEKLFF
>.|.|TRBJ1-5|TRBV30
TGTGCCTGGAGTGTAGGGCCGGGGGGGCCCCAGCATTTT
CAWSVGPGGPQHF
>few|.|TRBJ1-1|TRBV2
TGTGCCAGCATCGATTATTTGGGGCACACTGAAGCTTTCTTT
CASIDYLGHTEAFF
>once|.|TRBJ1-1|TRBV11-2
TGTGCCAGCAGCTTTTTAGCGTTTTCTGAAGCTTTCTTT
CASSFLAFSEAFF
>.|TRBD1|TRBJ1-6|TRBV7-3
TGTGCCAGCAGCCCAACAGGGGGGTCACCCCTCCACTTT
CASSPTGGSPLHF
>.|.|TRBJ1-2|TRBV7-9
TGTGCCAGCCAGGGATATCGAGGCTATGGCTACACCTTC
CASQGYRGYGYTF
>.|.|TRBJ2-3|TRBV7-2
TGTGCCAGCAGCTCTCTAGCTCTGAGCACAGATACGCAGTATTTT
CASSSLALSTDTQYF
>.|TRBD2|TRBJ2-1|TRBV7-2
TGTGCCAGCAGGCCGGGCGGGAGCTCCTACAATGAGCAGTTCTTC
CASRPGGSSYNEQFF
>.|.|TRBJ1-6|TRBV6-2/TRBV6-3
TGTGCCAGCAGTGGGCCGATCCCCCTCCACTTT
CASSGPIPLHF
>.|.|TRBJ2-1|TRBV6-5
TGTGCCAGCAGTCCCCGGGGGGCGGGGAATGAGCAGTTCTTC
CASSPRGAGNEQFF
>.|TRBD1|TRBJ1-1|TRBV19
TGTGCCAGTAGTATAGGGACCTGGACAGGCCCGAACACTGAAGCTTTCTTT
CASSIGTWTGPNTEAFF
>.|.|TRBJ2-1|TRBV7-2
TGTGCCAGCAGTACCGGACAGAACAATGAGCAGTTCTTC
CASSTGQNNEQFF
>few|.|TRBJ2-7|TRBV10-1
TGCGCCAGCAGGGAATCAGGGGACAACTACGAGCAGTACTTC
CASRESGDNYEQYF